A single sample gave rise to the 14 T cell receptor beta chains below, sequenced in a study of tumor and adjacent non-tumor tissue in lung cancer. No cell sorting was done before RNA was extracted from the tissue. A modified ARM-PCR protocol with three rounds of nested PCR amplified TCRbeta. TCRdb fed the multiplex PCR reads into MiXCR, producing one record per CDR3 protein. The sample comprises approximately 110,000 distinct CDR3 sequences, roughly 75% of which are singletons, and 30% to 45% rests with the top ten. The sample consisted of lung tumor tissue. These receptors came from a woman aged 55-69 years with non-small cell lung cancer.

This clonotype occurred many times. This chain links TRBV29-1 with TRBJ2-2, with a possible D match to TRBD1 (6 bases). The CDR3 consists of 17 residues. V lost 1 base and J lost 0, with 15 bases in between. CDR1 is SQVTM and CDR2 is ANQGSEA in the germline V gene. The CDR3 coding sequence is TGCAGCGTTGAAGTTGCGGTAGGGACAACGAACACCGGGGAGCTGTTTTTT. Its protein is CSVEVAVGTTNTGELFF.

A remark on this clonotype: A much larger clone differs from this one at a single base, so this may be a read error. Here the CDR3 DNA reads TGTGTCAGCAGCCTGGGCGGCACAGATACGCAGTATTTT. It specifies CVSSLGGTDTQYF. V is TRBV5-4 and J is TRBJ2-3; D gene uncertain. Germline CDR1 and CDR2: SGHNT and YYREEE (reference sequence). The CDR3 sequence is 13 residues long.

The CDR3 reads CASSSGAFQETQYF. CDR3 coding DNA: TGTGCCAGCAGCTCCGGGGCTTTCCAAGAGACCCAGTACTTC. The J gene is TRBJ2-5, the V gene TRBV11-2, with D perhaps being TRBD1 or TRBD2 (5 bases each). The germline V gene has CDR1 SGHAT and CDR2 FQNNGV. V was pared by 4 bases and J by 1 base, with 10 bases between. This CDR3 region has 14 residues.

A few counts support this clonotype. With a much larger clone just one base away, this may be a read error. V usage is TRBV12-3 or TRBV12-4 and J usage is TRBJ2-5; D might be TRBD1 (5 bases). The CDR3 is made up of 14 amino acids. Trimming left V 2 bases short and J 5 bases short, with 12 bases between. In DNA, the CDR3 is TGTGCCAGCAGTTTACGGCAGGGTATGGAGACCCAGTACTTC. Translated: CASSLRQGMETQYF.

This clonotype was detected many times. The chain links TRBV12-3 or TRBV12-4 to TRBJ2-2; D is possibly TRBD1 (5 bases). Trimming removed 3 bases at V and 3 bases at J, with 5 bases between. The CDR3 is 13 residues long. The CDR3 sequence is CASSFRDTGELFF. DNA of the CDR3: TGTGCCAGCAGTTTCAGGGACACCGGGGAGCTGTTTTTT.

This clonotype was counted a few times. With a much larger clone just one base away, this may be a read error. The genes are TRBV20-1 and TRBJ2-1, with D maybe TRBD2 (5 bases). Germline V lookup: CDR1 DFQATT, CDR2 SNEGSKA (reference sequence). The CDR3 has 14 amino acids. This chain's CDR3 is CGEGGALEDNEQFF. The CDR3 DNA is TGCGGTGAGGGCGGAGCTTTAGAGGACAATGAGCAGTTCTTC.

Here the CDR3 reads CASSYSGKIASYNEQFF. CDR3 DNA: TGTGCCAGCAGTTATTCGGGCAAGATCGCGTCCTACAATGAGCAGTTCTTC. The chain links TRBV6-2 or TRBV6-3 to TRBJ2-1; D unclear. V was cut by 3 bases and J by 1 base, with 16 bases left in between. The CDR3 spans 17 residues. Germline V gene lookup returns CDR1 MNHEY and CDR2 SVGEGT.

On this clonotype: A much more abundant neighbour one base away suggests this may be a read error. V gene TRBV20-1 combines with J gene TRBJ2-7; D gene unclear. CDR1 is DFQATT, CDR2 SNEGSKA, per germline (reference sequence). The CDR3 is 13 residues long. The CDR3 nucleotides read TGCAGTGCTAGGTTTGGGAACTCCTACGAGCACTACTTC. This sequence encodes CSARFGNSYEHYF.

Concerning this clonotype itself: A much larger clone sits a single nucleotide away, making a read error possible. The chain uses TRBV6-1 and TRBJ2-3; D may be TRBD2 (5 bases). Germline CDR1 and CDR2: MNHNS and SASEGT. The CDR3 spans 17 residues. Trimming left V 1 base short and J 4 bases short, with 18 bases between. The CDR3 sequence is CASSEGMRVTSPDTQYF. CDR3 coding DNA: TGTGCCAGCAGTGAAGGAATGAGGGTCACGTCCCCAGATACGCAGTATTTT.

Concerning this clonotype: The junction departs from the called germline gene at one end, perhaps through a read error. The chain is built from TRBV11-2 and TRBJ1-2; D perhaps matches TRBD1 (6 bases). Germline values: CDR1 SGHAT, CDR2 FQNNGV. This CDR3 comprises 13 residues. CDR3 protein: CTSTLTGGYSYTF. For the CDR3, the DNA is TGTACCAGCACCCTAACCGGGGGCTATAGCTACACCTTC.

Note on this clonotype: Germline and junction disagree at one end, which may indicate a read error. J is TRBJ1-4 and V is TRBV11-2, with a weak D call TRBD1 (6 bases). The germline gives CDR1 SGHAT, CDR2 FQNNGV. CDR3 size: 16 residues. The CDR3 DNA follows: TGTGCCAGCGGCTTAGAACGTTGGGGGGCCAAAGGGGAATTGTTTTTT. Protein: CASGLERWGAKGELFF.

This clonotype has just a few counts. Being one base from a much bigger clone, this may be a read error. The rearrangement links TRBV29-1 to TRBJ2-2, with D hard to call. Germline V gene data show CDR1 as SQVTM and CDR2 as ANQGSEA. The CDR3 is 12 residues long. Trimming stripped 5 bases from V and 1 base from J, with 5 bases between. For the CDR3, the DNA is TGCAGCGTTAACGGGAACACCGGGGAGCTGTTTTTT. This gives the protein CSVNGNTGELFF.

The table lists this clonotype with many counts. The V call is TRBV28, the J call TRBJ1-2; the match to TRBD1 covers 9 bases. J was trimmed by 2 bases and V by 5 bases; bases with no gene match: 6. In germline, CDR1 is MDHEN, CDR2 SYDVKM. The CDR3 length is 15 residues. CDR3 sequence: CASSLLGQGNYGYTF. The CDR3 DNA reads TGTGCCAGCAGTCTACTGGGACAGGGCAACTATGGCTACACCTTC.

About this clonotype itself: Since a much larger clone is just one base distant, this may be a read error. V gene TRBV6-2 or TRBV6-3 combines with J gene TRBJ2-7, with TRBD1 identical over 8 bases. The CDR3 has 16 residues. CDR1 is MNHEY and CDR2 is SVGEGT in the germline V gene. CDR3 amino acids: CASNYEGSRGLYEQYF. The CDR3 region has the DNA TGTGCCAGCAATTACGAGGGCTCCAGGGGGCTTTACGAGCAGTACTTC.